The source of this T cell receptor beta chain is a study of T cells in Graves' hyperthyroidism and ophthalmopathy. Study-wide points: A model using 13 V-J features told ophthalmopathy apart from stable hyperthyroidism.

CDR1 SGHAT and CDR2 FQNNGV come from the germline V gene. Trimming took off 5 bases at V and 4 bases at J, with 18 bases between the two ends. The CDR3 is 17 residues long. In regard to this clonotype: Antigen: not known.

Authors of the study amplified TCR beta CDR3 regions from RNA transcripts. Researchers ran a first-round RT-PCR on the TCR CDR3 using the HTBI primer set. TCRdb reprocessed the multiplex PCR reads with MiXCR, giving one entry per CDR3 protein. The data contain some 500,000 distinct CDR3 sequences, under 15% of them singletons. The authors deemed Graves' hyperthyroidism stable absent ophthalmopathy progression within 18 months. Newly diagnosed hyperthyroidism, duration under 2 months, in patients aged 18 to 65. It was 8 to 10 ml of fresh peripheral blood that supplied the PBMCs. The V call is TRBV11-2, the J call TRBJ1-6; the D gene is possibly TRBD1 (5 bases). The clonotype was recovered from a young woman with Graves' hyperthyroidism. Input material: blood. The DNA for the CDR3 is TGTGCCAGCAGCCCGTTAAGGGGAGTAGGGTATAATTCACCCCTCCACTTT. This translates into CASSPLRGVGYNSPLHF.